The 29 T cell receptor beta chains given below trace back to one sample, sequenced in a study of T cells expressing NK-cell markers. TCRdb re-called the 5' RACE reads and catalogs CDR3 proteins one per entry, DNA excluded. The sample table includes 400,000 or so distinct CDR3 sequences. Sample: blood T cells: a sorted CD56 or NKG2C T cell subset, CD4+ or CD8+ T cells, or bulk PBMC T cells (not recorded which). Receptors were obtained from a woman aged 45-60 years in good health.

The chain couples TRBV10-3 to TRBJ2-1. From germline, CDR1 is ENHRY and CDR2 SYGVKD. CDR3 length: 13 residues. Here the CDR3 reads CAISPAGGNEQFF.

V usage is TRBV29-1 and J usage is TRBJ1-2; TCRdb's assignment of TRBD1 cannot be checked, as there is no DNA. There are 13 residues in the CDR3. Germline V gives CDR1 SQVTM, CDR2 ANQGSEA. CDR3 sequence reads: CSVLRARDYGYTF.

The chain is built from TRBV7-2 and TRBJ1-2; TCRdb picks TRBD1, but there is no DNA to check that call. CDR3 size: 16 residues. CDR1 and CDR2 from the germline V gene are SGHTA and FQGNSA. The CDR3 region is CASSLGGWQDSYGYTF.

This chain joins TRBV5-1 and TRBJ2-3; TCRdb lists TRBD1, though no DNA is available to test this call. CDR3 length: 13 residues. Germline-derived CDR1 and CDR2 are SGHRS and YFSETQ. This chain's CDR3 is CASSPWDTDTQYF.

The rearrangement uses TRBV9 and TRBJ2-1; TCRdb gives TRBD2 as the D gene, but with no DNA this cannot be confirmed. The CDR3 is 14 amino acids. The germline gives CDR1 SGDLS, CDR2 YYNGEE. This chain's CDR3 is CASSVGIAGNEQFF.

The rearrangement uses TRBV6-1 and TRBJ2-2. The CDR3 contains 14 residues. CDR1 and CDR2 from the germline V gene are MNHNS and SASEGT. The CDR3 loop reads CASALGRIRRELFF.

This CDR3 is CASSLEGTGGFF. The rearrangement joins TRBV11-2 to TRBJ2-1; TCRdb returns TRBD1, unconfirmable since there is no DNA. There are 12 residues in the CDR3. Germline CDR1 reads SGHAT; CDR2 reads FQNNGV. Full variable domain (rest looked up from reference TRBV11-2 and TRBJ2-1): EAGVAQSPRYKIIEKRQSVAFWCNPISGHATLYWYQQILGQGPKLLIQFQNNGVVDDSQLPKDRFSAERLKGVDSTLKIQPAKLEDSAVYLCASSLEGTGGFFGPGTRLTVL.

The CDR3 here is CSARVWAGFNTEAFF. The chain recombines TRBV20-1 with TRBJ1-1. Germline loops: CDR1 DFQATT, CDR2 SNEGSKA (reference sequence). The CDR3 runs to 15 residues.

V is TRBV27 and J is TRBJ2-2; TCRdb outputs TRBD2, but without DNA this stays unchecked. Germline V lookup: CDR1 MNHEY, CDR2 SMNVEV (reference sequence). This CDR3 has 16 amino acids. The CDR3 loop is CASSLSSGSVSGELFF.

CDR3 sequence: CSARLGGNDIQYF. V is TRBV20-1 and J is TRBJ2-4; TCRdb picks TRBD1, but there is no DNA to check that call. The germline CDR1 and CDR2 sequences are DFQATT and SNEGSKA (reference sequence). This CDR3 spans 13 amino acids.

This sequence joins TRBV19 and TRBJ2-2; the TRBD1 assignment by TCRdb is unverifiable without DNA. The CDR3 sequence is 14 residues long. Looked up from germline, CDR1 is LNHDA and CDR2 is SQIVND (reference sequence). CDR3 loop: CASSVTGGTGELFF.

The chain uses TRBV25-1 and TRBJ2-1; TCRdb selects TRBD2, and the lack of DNA leaves this call unchecked. The V gene's germline CDR1 is MGHDK and CDR2 SYGVNS. There are 17 residues in the CDR3. The chain's CDR3 is CASSFSLAGGSYNEQFF.

The genes are TRBV4-1 and TRBJ2-3; TCRdb indicates TRBD1, and absent DNA this call remains unverified. The CDR3 runs to 14 residues. Looked up from germline, CDR1 is MGHRA and CDR2 is YSYEKL. This CDR3 is CASSQDPGQDTQYF.

The chain uses TRBV29-1 and TRBJ1-5; TCRdb designates TRBD1, a call that cannot be tested without DNA. The V gene's germline CDR1 is SQVTM and CDR2 ANQGSEA. This CDR3 contains 13 residues. The CDR3 protein is CSVAPPLNQPQHF.

The V and J genes are TRBV12-3 or TRBV12-4 and TRBJ2-1; TCRdb indicates TRBD2, and absent DNA this call remains unverified. The CDR3 has 16 residues. CDR3 amino acids: CASSPPAGYIDNEQFF.

The chain has TRBV28 and TRBJ2-1. From germline, CDR1 is MDHEN and CDR2 SYDVKM. The CDR3 is 13 residues long. Here the CDR3 reads CASSSFLSTEQFF.

The chain links TRBV10-3 to TRBJ2-6. The germline gives CDR1 ENHRY, CDR2 SYGVKD. The CDR3 is made up of 16 amino acids. The chain's CDR3 is CAISTGHSSGANVLTF.

The chain's CDR3 is CASSFSRGSHTF. The J gene is TRBJ1-2, the V gene TRBV12-3 or TRBV12-4; TCRdb designates TRBD1, a call that cannot be tested without DNA. The CDR3 spans 12 residues.

The chain recombines TRBV5-6 with TRBJ2-1; there is no DNA to check the TCRdb D call of TRBD1. Germline-derived CDR1 and CDR2 are SGHDT and YYEEEE. CDR3 length: 15 residues. This CDR3 is CASRYATYRDNEQFF.

The chain combines TRBV20-1 with TRBJ2-5; the TRBD2 assignment by TCRdb is unverifiable without DNA. CDR3 length: 13 amino acids. Germline V gene lookup returns CDR1 DFQATT and CDR2 SNEGSKA (reference sequence). The CDR3 loop is CSAIGLAGETQYF.

CDR3 protein: CASSPPGQGATGYTF. The chain uses TRBV6-5 and TRBJ1-2; TCRdb names TRBD1, which stays unverified in the absence of DNA. Germline-derived CDR1 and CDR2 are MNHEY and SVGAGI. There are 15 residues in the CDR3.

The chain joins TRBV30 to TRBJ1-2; there is no DNA to check the TCRdb D call of TRBD1. Looked up from germline, CDR1 is GTSNPN and CDR2 is SVGIG (reference sequence). The CDR3 totals 17 residues. CDR3 region: CAWSGARPGRSNYGYTF.

The rearrangement joins TRBV5-1 to TRBJ2-1; TCRdb names TRBD1, which stays unverified in the absence of DNA. Germline values: CDR1 SGHRS, CDR2 YFSETQ. This CDR3 comprises 15 residues. The CDR3 protein is CASSPRKGLGNEQFF.

The chain has TRBV5-1 and TRBJ2-7. The CDR3 covers 11 residues. CDR1 and CDR2 from the germline V gene are SGHRS and YFSETQ. This CDR3 is CASRSPYEQYF.

The chain couples TRBV6-2 or TRBV6-3 to TRBJ2-2. CDR3 length equals 15 residues. The germline V gene has CDR1 MNHEY and CDR2 SVGEGT. CDR3 region: CASSQDSGNTGELFF.

The chain uses TRBV13 and TRBJ1-5; the TRBD1 assignment by TCRdb is unverifiable without DNA. The CDR3 has 13 amino acids. Germline CDR1 PRHDT, CDR2 FYEKMQ (reference sequence). This chain's CDR3 is CASSSEGGQPQHF.

This rearrangement joins TRBV12-3 or TRBV12-4 to TRBJ2-2; no DNA is available, so the TRBD2 call from TCRdb remains unchecked. There are 17 residues in the CDR3. The CDR3 loop reads CASSPASSGMNTGELFF.

The V gene is TRBV24-1, the J gene TRBJ2-3; without DNA, the TCRdb call of TRBD2 cannot be checked. The CDR3 is 15 amino acids. Germline lookup yields CDR1 KGHDR and CDR2 SFDVKD. CDR3: CATSDLSTGRGTQYF.

The rearrangement links TRBV5-1 to TRBJ1-1; TCRdb returns TRBD1, unconfirmable since there is no DNA. Germline lookup yields CDR1 SGHRS and CDR2 YFSETQ. This CDR3 contains 15 residues. The CDR3 region is CASSFLPGGHPEAFF.